The 13 T cell receptor beta chains given below trace back to one sample, sequenced in a study of blood T cells in healthy people across ages (dated by TCRdb to about 2015). Library construction relied on 5' RACE. The reads were generated on an Illumina HiSeq 2500. A second PCR of roughly 7 to 11 cycles was performed with a sample-barcoded 5' primer and a J-beta primer mix. TCRdb ran its own pipeline on the public reads, namely fastp trimming at Q25 and MiXCR clone calling, and kept in-frame beta chains. For every CDR3 protein sequence, its rows merge into one entry that carries the most common genes and DNA. Present in this sample are roughly 680,000 distinct CDR3 sequences, roughly half of which were seen just once. Clones ranked in the top ten supply approximately 15% of the sample. The sequenced sample was blood. The origin of the receptors is a woman aged 80 or over in good health.

A few counts support this clonotype. The chain joins TRBV27 to TRBJ2-1; D perhaps matches TRBD2 (5 bases). The ends were cut back, 0 bases at V and 4 bases at J, with 10 bases in the middle. This CDR3 is built from 15 residues. The germline V gene has CDR1 MNHEY and CDR2 SMNVEV (reference sequence). The CDR3 nucleotides are TGTGCCAGCAGTTTATCAAGACTAACTTACAATGAGCAGTTCTTC. It is translated as CASSLSRLTYNEQFF.

V usage is TRBV12-3 or TRBV12-4 and J usage is TRBJ2-5; no clear D. This CDR3 region has 14 residues. Trimming removed 3 bases from V and 3 bases from J, with 11 bases in between. CDR3 amino acids: CASSFLQQKETQYF. The CDR3 DNA is TGTGCCAGCAGTTTTTTACAGCAAAAAGAGACCCAGTACTTC.

As DNA, the CDR3 is TGTGCCAGCGCTCTCCCCCAACTAGCGGGGGGGCTCGATGAGCAGTACTTC. This gives the protein CASALPQLAGGLDEQYF. The J gene is TRBJ2-7, the V gene TRBV6-1, with TRBD2 matching over 13 bases. V lost 8 bases and J lost 7; bases outside the gene matches: 17. This CDR3 has 17 amino acids. The V gene's germline CDR1 is MNHNS and CDR2 SASEGT.

The chain uses TRBV20-1 and TRBJ1-5, with D perhaps matching TRBD1 (5 bases). The CDR3 covers 19 residues. CDR1 is DFQATT and CDR2 is SNEGSKA in the germline V gene (reference sequence). V dropped 1 base and J dropped 0 bases, with 22 bases sitting between them. CDR3 sequence reads: CSARGQGTTVRDSNQPQHF. Here the CDR3 DNA reads TGCAGTGCTAGAGGCCAAGGGACTACTGTTCGGGATAGCAATCAGCCCCAGCATTTT.

This chain joins TRBV15 and TRBJ2-3; D possibly uses TRBD1 or TRBD2 (5 bases each). Germline-derived CDR1 and CDR2 are LNHNV and YYDKDF (reference sequence). The CDR3 loop spans 16 amino acids. Trimming took off 3 bases at V and 2 bases at J, with 15 bases between the two ends. CDR3 in DNA: TGTGCCACCAGCAGCACCGTCTGGGGGTCCACAGATACGCAGTATTTT. Amino acids: CATSSTVWGSTDTQYF.

For this clonotype: Given a much more abundant clone one base away, this may be a read error. This rearrangement joins TRBV4-1 to TRBJ2-1, with D unresolved. The closer fit of TRBJ2-7 to the DNA end suggests the J call may be wrong. The CDR3 is made up of 15 amino acids. Germline CDR1 reads MGHRA; CDR2 reads YSYEKL. The CDR3 DNA is TGCGCCAGCAGCCCGTCAGGAGCCCAATACAATGAGCAGTACTTC. Its protein product is CASSPSGAQYNEQYF.

This clonotype was observed at least ten times. This chain connects TRBV7-2 to TRBJ2-3, with unresolved D. The CDR3 is 12 amino acids. In germline, CDR1 is SGHTA, CDR2 FQGNSA. Trimming shortened V by 3 bases and J by 5 bases, and 6 bases separated the two germline ends. The CDR3, as DNA: TGTGCCAGCAGCTTGTTCAGAGATACGCAGTATTTT. Translation: CASSLFRDTQYF.

The chain joins TRBV27 to TRBJ1-5, with 7 nucleotides matching TRBD1. Germline V lookup: CDR1 MNHEY, CDR2 SMNVEV (reference sequence). The trim removed 6 bases at V and 7 bases at J, leaving 15 bases unmatched. The CDR3 extends over 16 amino acids. CDR3: CASRPRQGLLVQPQHF. DNA of the CDR3: TGTGCCAGCAGGCCAAGACAGGGTTTACTAGTCCAGCCCCAGCATTTT.

This clonotype was observed at least ten times. V is TRBV29-1 and J is TRBJ2-1, with 9 bases that match TRBD2. The germline gives CDR1 SQVTM, CDR2 ANQGSEA. The CDR3 contains 13 residues. The V and J ends lost 1 base and 13 bases, in that order; junction bases with no gene match: 8. CDR3 sequence: CSVEGQAGGDQFF. Written as DNA, the CDR3 is TGCAGCGTTGAAGGGCAGGCGGGAGGGGATCAGTTCTTC.

Notes on this clonotype: At one of its ends the junction is not consistent with the germline gene, which may arise from a read error. This chain connects TRBV4-1 to TRBJ2-5; a possible D gene is TRBD2 (5 bases). Germline V CDR1 and CDR2: MGHRA, YSYEKL. The CDR3 spans 14 residues. The CDR3 region is CAGSQDSGRATQYF. The DNA for the CDR3 is TGCGCCGGCAGCCAAGATTCTGGGAGAGCGACCCAGTACTTC.

J is TRBJ2-4 and V is TRBV20-1; TRBD2 aligns across 9 bases. CDR1 is DFQATT, CDR2 SNEGSKA, per germline (reference sequence). The CDR3 runs 18 residues. V shed 0 bases, J shed 1 base, and the junction held 10 bases outside the gene matches. CDR3 region: CSARESVGLASAKNIQYF. In DNA form, the CDR3 reads TGCAGTGCTAGAGAAAGTGTAGGACTAGCGAGCGCCAAAAACATTCAGTACTTC.

For this clonotype: This may come from a read error, since a much larger clone is one base off. This sequence joins TRBV9 and TRBJ2-5, with D perhaps matching TRBD2 (5 bases). This CDR3 comprises 15 residues. The germline V gene encodes CDR1 SGDLS and CDR2 YYNGEE. The CDR3 DNA is TGTGCCAGCAACGTACGCGGGCTAGGATCAGAGACCCAGTACTTC. Protein: CASNVRGLGSETQYF. Variable domain in full (rest from reference TRBV9 and TRBJ2-5): DSGVTQTPKHLITATGQRVTLRCSPRSGDLSVYWYQQSLDQGLQFLIQYYNGEERAKGNILERFSAQQFPDLHSELNLSSLELGDSALYFCASNVRGLGSETQYFGPGTRLLVL.

V is TRBV5-5 and J is TRBJ2-5; a weak D match, TRBD1 (5 bases). Trimming removed 3 bases from V and 5 bases from J, with 17 bases in between. In germline, CDR1 is SGHKS, CDR2 YYEKEE (reference sequence). This CDR3 is 15 amino acids long. The CDR3 loop is CASSYGPLKGETQYF. CDR3 DNA sequence: TGTGCCAGCAGCTACGGACCACTTAAGGGGGAGACCCAGTACTTC.